This is a list of T cell receptor beta chains from one sample in a study of T cells in Graves' hyperthyroidism and ophthalmopathy. TCRdb reanalysed the multiplex PCR reads using MiXCR and keeps one entry per CDR3 protein. Here the sample spans hundreds of thousands of distinct CDR3 sequences, roughly 45% being singletons. Source material: peripheral blood or thyroid tissue (not recorded which). Receptors were obtained from an adult man with Graves' disease, either hyperthyroidism or ophthalmopathy (not recorded which). CDR3s include the opening cysteine and the closing phenylalanine or tryptophan. The order of the fields is J gene, D gene, V gene, clone size, CDR3 DNA, CDR3 protein. D genes are given only for firm matches. The size entry is marked missing in some rows and otherwise reads once, few, many or a size class.

TRBJ2-2 | - | TRBV14 | few | TGTGCCAGCAGCCCCGTGAAGAACACCGGGGAGCTGTTTTTT | CASSPVKNTGELFF
TRBJ2-7 | - | TRBV25-1 | many | TGTGCCAGCAGTGGTAGAAGATTCTACGAGCAGTACTTC | CASSGRRFYEQYF
TRBJ2-7 | - | TRBV7-6 | - | TGTGCCAGCAGGGGGAAGGGGGTTCACGAGCAGTACTTC | CASRGKGVHEQYF
TRBJ2-5 | TRBD2 | TRBV29-1 | few | TGCAGCGTTGAAACTATCGAGGGACTAGCGGGGGAGGCCCAGTACTTC | CSVETIEGLAGEAQYF
TRBJ2-7 | - | TRBV7-9 | - | TGTGCCAGCAGGAGGGGGAGCTCCTACGAGCAGTACTTC | CASRRGSSYEQYF
TRBJ1-4 | - | TRBV2 | - | TGTGCCAGCGGACGGGTAAATGAAAAACTGTTTTTT | CASGRVNEKLFF
TRBJ2-5 | - | TRBV12-3/TRBV12-4 | - | TGTGCCATCAGTTCGGCGAATCAAGAGACCCAGTACTTC | CAISSANQETQYF
TRBJ2-7 | TRBD2 | TRBV20-1 | many | TGCAGTGCCTTCGGACTAGCGGGGGTCTCCTACGAGCAGTACTTC | CSAFGLAGVSYEQYF
TRBJ2-7 | TRBD2 | TRBV12-3/TRBV12-4 | few | TGTGCCAGCACCCATAGCGGGGGGGCCGAGCAGTACTTC | CASTHSGGAEQYF
TRBJ2-2 | TRBD2 | TRBV7-6 | - | TGTGCCAGCAGCCACGGACTAGCGGGAGGGGCCGGGGAGCTGTTTTTT | CASSHGLAGGAGELFF
TRBJ2-5 | - | TRBV27 | - | TGTGCCAGCACGGGTGGACAGACCCAGTACTTC | CASTGGQTQYF
TRBJ1-1 | TRBD1 | TRBV29-1 | - | TGCAGCGTTGCCGATGGGACAGGGGGCACTGAAGCTTTCTTT | CSVADGTGGTEAFF
TRBJ1-3 | - | TRBV29-1 | - | TGCAGCCAAGGGTTAGAAAACACCATATATTTT | CSQGLENTIYF
TRBJ2-7 | TRBD1 | TRBV5-1 | - | TGCGCCGGCAGCTCCGGGACAGACTCCTACGAGCAGTACTTC | CAGSSGTDSYEQYF
TRBJ2-5 | - | TRBV2 | - | TGTGCCAGCAGTGGGACTAACGGGACGGAGACCCAGTACTTC | CASSGTNGTETQYF
TRBJ1-2 | TRBD1 | TRBV20-1 | few | TGCAGTGCTAGAGAGAAGACAGGGGGCTACACCTTC | CSAREKTGGYTF
TRBJ1-1 | - | TRBV5-1 | many | TGTGCCAGCAGCCTAGGGGCTCTGAACACTGAAGCTTTCTTT | CASSLGALNTEAFF
TRBJ1-1 | - | TRBV9 | few | TGTGCCAGCAGCGTAGAGGCCCACGTAAAGGGCACTGAAGCTTTCTTT | CASSVEAHVKGTEAFF
TRBJ2-5 | - | TRBV7-9 | - | TGTGCCAGCAGCTTGGGACCCTTTGGCACCTCCGAGAGGAAAGAGACCCAGTACTTC | CASSLGPFGTSERKETQYF
TRBJ2-2 | - | TRBV5-1 | - | TGCGCCAGCAGCTCCACCCTGTCGCCCACCGGGGAGCTGTTTTTT | CASSSTLSPTGELFF
TRBJ1-6 | TRBD1 | TRBV12-3/TRBV12-4 | - | TGTGCCAGCAGACTAGGACAGGGATGGAATTCACCCCTCCACTTT | CASRLGQGWNSPLHF
TRBJ1-5 | - | TRBV7-2 | many | TGTGCCAGCAGCTTAGTGGGGGGCCCTAGCAATCAGCCCCAGCATTTT | CASSLVGGPSNQPQHF
TRBJ2-3 | - | TRBV24-1 | - | TGTGCCACCAGTGTTCCGGACACAGATACGCAGTATTTT | CATSVPDTDTQYF
TRBJ1-4 | TRBD1 | TRBV25-1 | many | TGTGCCAGCAGTGAGCCCAGGGGGCTGGGGGAAAAACTGTTTTTT | CASSEPRGLGEKLFF
TRBJ1-6 | - | TRBV2 | - | TGTGCCAGCAGTGAGCGGGGGACCACCTATAATTCACCCCTCCACTTT | CASSERGTTYNSPLHF
TRBJ2-7 | - | TRBV9 | - | TGCGCCAGCAGCTCCGGGACACCCTACGAGCAGTACTTC | CASSSGTPYEQYF
TRBJ2-2 | - | TRBV7-9 | few | TGTGCCAGCAGGGACGACTCCGGGGAGCTGTTTTTT | CASRDDSGELFF
TRBJ2-5 | TRBD2 | TRBV9 | - | TGTGCCAGCAGCGTAGAGACTAGTGGGGGGGTAGGCACAGAGACCCAGTACTTC | CASSVETSGGVGTETQYF
TRBJ2-1 | TRBD2 | TRBV24-1 | - | TGTGCCACCAGTGATTTTGCACTAGCGACGAATGAGCAGTTCTTC | CATSDFALATNEQFF
TRBJ1-1 | TRBD1 | TRBV29-1 | - | TGCAGCGTTGCCCGGACAGGGGCGAACACTGAAGCTTTCTTT | CSVARTGANTEAFF
TRBJ1-1 | - | TRBV29-1 | many | TGCAGCGCCCCCCTCGGGACACAGAACACTGAAGCTTTCTTT | CSAPLGTQNTEAFF
TRBJ1-6 | - | TRBV9 | many | TGTGCCAGCAGCGTCGAGGCGACAGGCAGGAATTCACCCCTCCACTTT | CASSVEATGRNSPLHF
TRBJ2-5 | TRBD2 | TRBV19 | many | TGTGCCAGTAGGGAGAGCGGGGCGGCTACTCAAGAGACCCAGTACTTC | CASRESGAATQETQYF
TRBJ1-6 | - | TRBV7-6 | many | TGTGCCAGCAGCTTATTCAGGGGCAATAATTCACCCCTCCACTTT | CASSLFRGNNSPLHF
TRBJ1-6 | - | TRBV20-1 | - | TGCAGTGCCCGCTTCAGGGCTGGGAATTCACCCCTCCACTTT | CSARFRAGNSPLHF
TRBJ1-1 | - | TRBV25-1 | many | TGTGCCAGCAGTGACCTTGGGAGTAACACTGAAGCTTTCTTT | CASSDLGSNTEAFF
TRBJ1-4 | - | TRBV19 | - | TGTGCCAGTAGTGTTCAGCAAATTGCTAATGAAAAACTGTTTTTT | CASSVQQIANEKLFF
TRBJ1-2 | - | TRBV7-2 | - | TGTGCCAGCAGCAGACCAGGGACATCCTATGGCTACACCTTC | CASSRPGTSYGYTF
TRBJ1-5 | TRBD1 | TRBV10-3 | - | TGTGCCACCTGGACAGGGGACGATCAGCCCCAGCATTTT | CATWTGDDQPQHF
TRBJ1-3 | - | TRBV7-4 | - | TGTGCCAGCAGCCAAGAAGGTCGCAGCTCTGGAAACACCATATATTTT | CASSQEGRSSGNTIYF
TRBJ1-5 | TRBD1 | TRBV24-1 | - | TGTGCCACCAGTGATCGCGCAGGAGGGGGCGGTCAGCCCCAGCATTTT | CATSDRAGGGGQPQHF
TRBJ1-2 | - | TRBV7-2 | - | TGTGCCAGCAGCCAAGTCGTTTGGGGCTATGGCTACACCTTC | CASSQVVWGYGYTF
TRBJ1-5 | - | TRBV29-1 | - | TGCAGCGTTGGGGGTCATGGCAATCAGCCCCAGCATTTT | CSVGGHGNQPQHF
TRBJ1-6 | - | TRBV6-4 | many | TGTGCCAGCAGTGACGCGTTCAATTCACCCCTCCACTTT | CASSDAFNSPLHF
TRBJ2-7 | TRBD1 | TRBV7-9 | - | TGTGCCAGCAGCTCGCGGACAGGGCCATCCGAGCAGTACTTC | CASSSRTGPSEQYF
TRBJ1-6 | - | TRBV7-6 | many | TGTGCCAGCAGCTGGGACATTTACTCACCCCTCCACTTT | CASSWDIYSPLHF
TRBJ1-2 | - | TRBV15 | - | TGTGCCACCAGCAGTTTAGGCCGCGGGGGAGGGTATGGCTACACCTTC | CATSSLGRGGGYGYTF
TRBJ1-4 | - | TRBV7-2 | - | TGTGCCAGCAGCCAAGATGCACAGCCAACTAATGAAAAACTGTTTTTT | CASSQDAQPTNEKLFF
TRBJ1-1 | TRBD1 | TRBV6-5 | - | TGTGCCATCAGTTACAGGACAGGGCCTGAAGACACTGAAGCTTTCTTT | CAISYRTGPEDTEAFF
TRBJ1-2 | - | TRBV10-3 | - | TGTGCCAGCAGTTACTACCCAGGGGACGGCGATGGCTACACCTTC | CASSYYPGDGDGYTF
TRBJ2-7 | - | TRBV5-1 | few | TGCGCCAGCGGCCTGGGGAGAGAGGGCTACGAGCAGTACTTC | CASGLGREGYEQYF
TRBJ1-3 | - | TRBV25-1 | many | TGTGCCAGCAGTGATTCATCCTCTGGAAACACCATATATTTT | CASSDSSSGNTIYF
TRBJ1-2 | TRBD1 | TRBV12-3/TRBV12-4 | - | TGTGCCAGCAGTTTATCGGGACAGGGGCGCTATGGCTACACCTTC | CASSLSGQGRYGYTF
TRBJ1-1 | - | TRBV7-9 | many | TGTGCCAGCAGCTTCGTACGGACGAACACTGAAGCTTTCTTT | CASSFVRTNTEAFF
TRBJ1-4 | TRBD1 | TRBV12-3/TRBV12-4 | few | TGTGCCAGCAGACCAGGGGGAGGAAATGAAAAACTGTTTTTT | CASRPGGGNEKLFF
TRBJ2-2 | - | TRBV7-6 | few | TGTGCCAGCAGCTTAGGGCAGATGAACACCGGGGAGCTGTTTTTT | CASSLGQMNTGELFF
TRBJ1-5 | TRBD1 | TRBV7-9 | few | TGTGCCAGCAGCTTACAGGGACAGGGGAATCAGCCCCAGCATTTT | CASSLQGQGNQPQHF